The 7 T cell receptor beta chains below come from one sample, sequenced in a study of T-cell reconstitution after alpha-beta-depleted transplantation in children. The library targeted TCRbeta and was prepared with unique molecular identifiers. TCRdb analysed the PCR reads with MiXCR anew, one entry per CDR3 protein. The profile shows some 200,000 distinct CDR3 sequences, around 9.2% of them singletons. Sequencing used PBMCs, mostly from graft donor cells, obtained 360 days after TCRalphabeta/CD19-depleted stem cell transplant. The receptors come from a male patient between 2 and 10 years old who had a stem cell transplant for acute myeloid leukemia, so the T cells may come from the graft donor.

This clonotype was counted between two and nine times. The V and J genes are TRBV4-3 and TRBJ2-7, with 9 nucleotides matching TRBD2. Germline CDR1 LGHNA, CDR2 YSLEER. The CDR3 runs to 15 residues. J lost 1 base, V lost 3 bases, and 4 bases had no gene match. As DNA, the CDR3 is TGCGCCAGCAGCCAGGTAGCGGGAGTGTCCTACGAGCAGTACTTC. Its protein is CASSQVAGVSYEQYF.

This clonotype was counted many times. The CDR3 coding sequence is TGCGCCAGCAGCCCGTACATCGGGGAGCTGTTTTTT. It is translated as CASSPYIGELFF. This chain links TRBV5-1 with TRBJ2-2; no clear D. This CDR3 contains 12 residues. Germline assignment: CDR1 SGHRS and CDR2 YFSETQ. The V end was cut by 4 bases, the J end by 7 bases, with 8 bases between.

Ten or more counts support this clonotype. The chain carries TRBV4-1 and TRBJ2-3; D perhaps matches TRBD1 (6 bases). From germline, CDR1 is MGHRA and CDR2 YSYEKL. The CDR3 has 16 residues. Between the trimmed V and J ends, which lost 0 bases and 5 bases, there was a span of 15 bases. The CDR3 reads CASSQETGRKGDTQYF. The CDR3 coding sequence is TGCGCCAGCAGCCAAGAAACAGGGCGTAAGGGAGATACGCAGTATTTT.

The chain carries TRBV4-3 and TRBJ2-7; 10 bases are shared with TRBD2. The CDR3 contains 19 residues. V gave up 1 base and J gave up 0 bases; unmatched junction bases: 12. Germline V CDR1 and CDR2: LGHNA, YSLEER. The CDR3 loop is CASSQAPWSSGGDSYEQYF. The CDR3 DNA is TGCGCCAGCAGCCAAGCACCTTGGTCTAGCGGGGGAGACTCCTACGAGCAGTACTTC.

This clonotype was recorded a few times. The chain uses TRBV5-1 and TRBJ2-1, with 13 nucleotides matching TRBD2. The trim removed 4 bases at V and 2 bases at J, leaving 3 bases unmatched. This CDR3 contains 16 residues. Germline V lookup: CDR1 SGHRS, CDR2 YFSETQ. The CDR3: CASSPGLAGAYNEQFF. The CDR3 nucleotides read TGCGCCAGCAGCCCTGGACTAGCGGGGGCCTACAATGAGCAGTTCTTC.

A few counts support this clonotype. The V call is TRBV3-1, the J call TRBJ2-7; the D is unclear. The V gene's germline CDR1 is LGHDT and CDR2 YNNKEL (reference sequence). The CDR3 is made up of 12 amino acids. Trimming left V 0 bases short and J 9 bases short, with 9 bases between. CDR3 region: CASSQEGQVQYF. Here the CDR3 DNA reads TGTGCCAGCAGCCAAGAAGGTCAAGTGCAGTACTTC.

The chain combines TRBV18 with TRBJ2-3, with a tentative D call TRBD2 (6 bases). Per germline, CDR1 KGHSH and CDR2 LQKENI. Trimming pared 0 bases from V and 1 base from J, leaving 14 bases between. This CDR3 region has 17 residues. The DNA of the CDR3 is TGTGCCAGCTCACCACCTTCGGGGGAGAGGGGCACAGATACGCAGTATTTT. This sequence encodes CASSPPSGERGTDTQYF.